A selection of T cell receptor beta chains follows, all from one sample in a study of technical replicates of blood from four donors. Assay used: immunoSEQ multiplex PCR; TCRdb lists only in-frame clones, some missing. The sample has more than 75,000 clones, under 96% seen once. The sequencing input was T cells isolated from PBMCs. All receptors come from a human donor in good health. Both conserved end residues are part of each CDR3. D genes are given only for firm matches. Expanded clones get a size class; other rows say once, few or many, or leave the size out.

v_call: TRBV6-6; j_call: TRBJ1-5; clone_size: -; d_call: -; cdr3_aa: CASSYRETRINEAHF; cdr3_nt: TGTGCCAGCAGTTACCGCGAGACCCGAATAAACGAGGCGCATTTT
v_call: TRBV29-1; j_call: TRBJ2-7; clone_size: -; d_call: TRBD2; cdr3_aa: CSVEGGSGSYEQYF; cdr3_nt: TGCAGCGTTGAAGGGGGTAGCGGGAGCTACGAGCAGTACTTC
v_call: TRBV5-1; j_call: TRBJ2-6; clone_size: -; d_call: TRBD1; cdr3_aa: CASNRGQVYSGANVLTF; cdr3_nt: TGCGCCAGCAACCGGGGACAGGTGTACTCTGGGGCCAACGTCCTGACTTTC
v_call: TRBV2; j_call: TRBJ2-1; clone_size: -; d_call: -; cdr3_aa: CASPRIDNEQFF; cdr3_nt: TGTGCCAGCCCGAGAATAGACAATGAGCAGTTCTTC
v_call: TRBV6-4; j_call: TRBJ2-3; clone_size: -; d_call: -; cdr3_aa: CASSESDTQYF; cdr3_nt: TGTGCCAGCAGTGAGAGTGATACGCAGTATTTT
v_call: TRBV7-8; j_call: TRBJ2-7; clone_size: once; d_call: TRBD2; cdr3_aa: CASGRLAETYEQYF; cdr3_nt: TGTGCCAGCGGTCGGCTAGCGGAGACCTACGAGCAGTACTTC
v_call: TRBV30; j_call: TRBJ2-7; clone_size: -; d_call: TRBD2; cdr3_aa: CACEPGLVGNEQYF; cdr3_nt: TGTGCCTGTGAACCGGGACTAGTTGGCAACGAGCAGTACTTC
v_call: TRBV9; j_call: TRBJ1-3; clone_size: -; d_call: -; cdr3_aa: CASSVLGGPLDGNTIYF; cdr3_nt: TGTGCCAGCAGCGTCCTCGGGGGGCCGCTGGATGGAAACACCATATATTTT
v_call: TRBV2; j_call: TRBJ2-1; clone_size: -; d_call: TRBD2; cdr3_aa: CASKLAGGPYNEQFF; cdr3_nt: TGTGCCAGCAAGCTAGCGGGAGGGCCCTACAATGAGCAGTTCTTC
v_call: TRBV30; j_call: TRBJ2-5; clone_size: -; d_call: -; cdr3_aa: CAWSPLGETQYF; cdr3_nt: TGTGCCTGGAGTCCCCTCGGGGAGACCCAGTACTTC
v_call: TRBV19; j_call: TRBJ2-7; clone_size: -; d_call: TRBD1; cdr3_aa: CASTAGTGPSYEQYF; cdr3_nt: TGTGCCAGTACCGCCGGGACAGGTCCCTCCTACGAGCAGTACTTC
v_call: TRBV19; j_call: TRBJ2-7; clone_size: -; d_call: TRBD2; cdr3_aa: CASSLGEGDEQYF; cdr3_nt: TGTGCCAGTAGCCTAGGGGAGGGTGACGAGCAGTACTTC
v_call: TRBV4-2; j_call: TRBJ2-7; clone_size: -; d_call: -; cdr3_aa: CASSQTGLNSYEQYF; cdr3_nt: TGTGCCAGCAGCCAGACGGGACTGAACTCCTACGAGCAGTACTTC
v_call: TRBV27; j_call: TRBJ2-5; clone_size: -; d_call: TRBD2; cdr3_aa: CASSTVRASGSWGETQYF; cdr3_nt: TGTGCCAGCAGTACAGTACGGGCTAGCGGGAGTTGGGGGGAGACCCAGTACTTC
v_call: TRBV25-1; j_call: TRBJ2-7; clone_size: -; d_call: -; cdr3_aa: CASSELARAGDEQYF; cdr3_nt: TGTGCCAGCAGTGAATTAGCCAGGGCCGGTGACGAGCAGTACTTC
v_call: TRBV30; j_call: TRBJ1-3; clone_size: -; d_call: -; cdr3_aa: CAWSVTRGGYSGNTIYF; cdr3_nt: TGTGCCTGGAGTGTAACAAGGGGGGGGTATTCTGGAAACACCATATATTTT
v_call: TRBV7-9; j_call: TRBJ2-1; clone_size: -; d_call: TRBD1; cdr3_aa: CASSLVSATGTYNEQFF; cdr3_nt: TGTGCCAGCAGCTTAGTATCCGCGACAGGGACCTACAATGAGCAGTTCTTC
v_call: TRBV7-8; j_call: TRBJ1-4; clone_size: -; d_call: TRBD1; cdr3_aa: CASSLGVRGMDEKLFF; cdr3_nt: TGTGCCAGCAGCTTAGGGGTCAGGGGGATGGACGAAAAACTGTTTTTT
v_call: TRBV5-1; j_call: TRBJ1-1; clone_size: -; d_call: TRBD1; cdr3_aa: CASSYGTGYTEAFF; cdr3_nt: TGCGCCAGCAGCTACGGGACAGGGTACACTGAAGCTTTCTTT
v_call: TRBV15; j_call: TRBJ1-5; clone_size: -; d_call: TRBD1; cdr3_aa: CATSRDRTGPQHF; cdr3_nt: TGTGCCACCAGCAGAGACCGGACAGGGCCCCAGCATTTT
v_call: TRBV27; j_call: TRBJ1-1; clone_size: -; d_call: TRBD1; cdr3_aa: CASSLGGQGTEAFF; cdr3_nt: TGTGCCAGCAGTTTGGGGGGACAGGGCACTGAAGCTTTCTTT
v_call: TRBV19; j_call: TRBJ2-1; clone_size: -; d_call: -; cdr3_aa: CASSISVEQFF; cdr3_nt: TGTGCCAGTAGTATAAGCGTTGAGCAGTTCTTC
v_call: TRBV6-4; j_call: TRBJ2-2; clone_size: -; d_call: TRBD1; cdr3_aa: CASRRTGDTGELFF; cdr3_nt: TGTGCCAGCAGGAGGACAGGTGACACCGGGGAGCTGTTTTTT
v_call: TRBV29-1; j_call: TRBJ2-1; clone_size: -; d_call: -; cdr3_aa: CSVEVPGSLNEQFF; cdr3_nt: TGCAGCGTTGAAGTACCCGGGAGTCTAAATGAGCAGTTCTTC
v_call: TRBV28; j_call: TRBJ2-3; clone_size: -; d_call: -; cdr3_aa: CASSLRESGPLPDTQYF; cdr3_nt: TGTGCCAGCAGTTTAAGGGAATCAGGGCCTCTCCCAGATACGCAGTATTTT
v_call: TRBV5-4; j_call: TRBJ2-4; clone_size: -; d_call: -; cdr3_aa: CASSRQVENIQYF; cdr3_nt: TGTGCCAGCTCTCGACAGGTTGAGAACATTCAGTACTTC
v_call: TRBV7-9; j_call: TRBJ2-3; clone_size: -; d_call: TRBD2; cdr3_aa: CASSSGLAGGSTDTQYF; cdr3_nt: TGTGCCAGCAGCTCTGGACTAGCGGGAGGGAGCACAGATACGCAGTATTTT
v_call: TRBV30; j_call: TRBJ2-7; clone_size: -; d_call: TRBD1; cdr3_aa: CAWSRMDRVHEQYF; cdr3_nt: TGTGCCTGGAGTCGAATGGACAGGGTCCACGAGCAGTACTTC
v_call: TRBV29-1; j_call: TRBJ1-2; clone_size: -; d_call: -; cdr3_aa: CSVGDRGGDGYTF; cdr3_nt: TGCAGCGTTGGAGACAGAGGCGGGGATGGCTACACCTTC
v_call: TRBV11-3; j_call: TRBJ1-1; clone_size: -; d_call: -; cdr3_aa: CASSREGLTEAFF; cdr3_nt: TGTGCCAGCAGTCGGGAGGGGTTAACTGAAGCTTTCTTT
v_call: TRBV27; j_call: TRBJ2-7; clone_size: -; d_call: TRBD2; cdr3_aa: CASSFGTSIYEQYF; cdr3_nt: TGTGCCAGCAGTTTCGGGACTAGCATATACGAGCAGTACTTC
v_call: TRBV10-3; j_call: TRBJ1-1; clone_size: -; d_call: TRBD1; cdr3_aa: CAISDGTGGLNTEAFF; cdr3_nt: TGTGCCATCAGTGATGGGACAGGGGGCCTGAACACTGAAGCTTTCTTT
v_call: TRBV6-1; j_call: TRBJ2-7; clone_size: -; d_call: -; cdr3_aa: CASSERGFPRYLEDEQYF; cdr3_nt: TGTGCCAGCAGTGAAAGGGGATTCCCACGGTACCTTGAGGACGAGCAGTACTTC
v_call: TRBV29-1; j_call: TRBJ2-7; clone_size: -; d_call: TRBD2; cdr3_aa: CSMRTSGTYEQYF; cdr3_nt: TGCAGCATGAGGACTAGCGGAACCTACGAGCAGTACTTC
v_call: TRBV27; j_call: TRBJ2-1; clone_size: -; d_call: TRBD2; cdr3_aa: CASSPGTSGVNEQFF; cdr3_nt: TGTGCCAGCAGCCCTGGGACTAGCGGGGTAAATGAGCAGTTCTTC
v_call: TRBV4-1; j_call: TRBJ1-1; clone_size: -; d_call: -; cdr3_aa: CASSRRQSNTEAFF; cdr3_nt: TGCGCCAGCAGCCGGAGACAGTCGAACACTGAAGCTTTCTTT
v_call: TRBV28; j_call: TRBJ2-3; clone_size: -; d_call: TRBD2; cdr3_aa: CASSLLAGGTDTQYF; cdr3_nt: TGTGCCAGCAGTTTATTAGCGGGAGGTACAGATACGCAGTATTTT
v_call: TRBV6-1; j_call: TRBJ2-5; clone_size: -; d_call: -; cdr3_aa: CASSETGGVGETQYF; cdr3_nt: TGTGCCAGCAGTGAAACAGGGGGGGTAGGAGAGACCCAGTACTTC
v_call: TRBV11-3; j_call: TRBJ2-1; clone_size: -; d_call: -; cdr3_aa: CASSLGRLSINEQFF; cdr3_nt: TGTGCCAGCAGCTTAGGTAGACTATCGATCAATGAGCAGTTCTTC
v_call: TRBV7-2; j_call: TRBJ1-5; clone_size: -; d_call: -; cdr3_aa: CASSLLVSNQPQHF; cdr3_nt: TGTGCCAGCAGCTTATTAGTTTCTAATCAGCCCCAGCATTTT
v_call: TRBV4-1; j_call: TRBJ2-7; clone_size: -; d_call: -; cdr3_aa: CASSQRTEPYEQYF; cdr3_nt: TGCGCCAGCAGCCAAAGGACAGAGCCCTACGAGCAGTACTTC